The sequence of this TCR beta chain was determined in a study of T cell repertoires in cytomegalovirus infection. Study-level information: Public signatures in TCR beta pointed to CMV infection and matching HLA type.

TCRdb reprocessed the reads via MiXCR and lists one record per CDR3 protein. The data show more than 150,000 distinct CDR3 sequences, roughly 18% seen once. A remark on this clonotype: Its antigen remains unidentified.

J gave up 5 bases and V 4 bases, and 4 bases lay outside the gene matches. The CDR3 is 15 amino acids. Germline V gene sequence: CDR1 MRHNA, CDR2 SNTAGT. Regarding the study as a whole: Cumulated frequencies of public TCR beta families served to identify carriers of CMV plus the relevant HLA. CMV-specific TCR beta clonotypes restricted by HLA-C dominated the ex vivo response.

The chain is built from TRBV6-4 and TRBJ2-1; 11 nucleotides align to TRBD2. The sample comprised CD8+ T cells from PBMCs. This TCR derives from a human donor in good health (CMV status not recorded). Some clones in this sample may be carry-over from other donors' samples. CDR3 sequence: CASSVIAGGNNEQFF. CDR3 DNA: TGTGCCAGCAGTGTCATAGCGGGGGGGAACAATGAGCAGTTCTTC.